The clone carrying this TCR beta chain was observed a few times. The antigen remains unidentified. The ends were cut back, 4 bases at V and 7 bases at J, with 14 bases in the middle. CDR1 SGHTA and CDR2 FQGTGA come from the germline V gene. This CDR3 region has 14 residues. TCRdb analysed the 5' RACE reads with MiXCR anew, one entry per CDR3 protein. The sample shows 450,000 or so distinct CDR3 sequences, 13% to 15% of them seen only once. This specimen belongs to a study of identical twins. Study-wide results and limits: Part of the zero-insertion signal could reflect confounding by invariant MAIT and iNKT cells.

The data also belong to a second study, concerning yellow fever vaccine responses in identical twins. That paper states: Vaccine-induced T cell responses in twins were reportedly observed to appear partly convergent, partly personalized.

This TCR came from a woman between 18 and 29 years old in good health. Sequencing used CD4+ T cells sorted from blood. The genes are TRBV7-3 and TRBJ2-1; either TRBD1 or TRBD2 may fit D (5 bases each). CDR3 loop: CASSSSRDGNEQFF. The CDR3 nucleotides are TGTGCCAGCAGCTCGTCCCGGGACGGAAATGAGCAGTTCTTC.